This entry lists 20 T cell receptor beta chains sequenced from one sample in a study of low-dose radiotherapy and immunotherapy resistance in tumors. Primers used for first-strand cDNA, a TRAV- and TRBV-specific set, covered both alpha and beta chains. Using a constant-region primer together with a V-primer adapter, TCRs were subjected to approximately 20 PCR cycles of amplification. Each CDR3 protein gets one entry after TCRdb re-called the reads with MiXCR. The sample contains tens of thousands of distinct CDR3 sequences, 15% to 20% of which appear only once. The time point here: after trial treatment. Described treatment: LDRT plus nivolumab, ipilimumab, low-dose cyclophosphamide and aspirin (RACIN trial). Sequenced material: PBMCs, taken after low-dose radiotherapy plus immunotherapy. All receptors come from a male donor with prostate cancer.

The table lists this clonotype with many counts. This chain uses TRBV19 with TRBJ2-7; TRBD2 might be the D (6 bases). V was cut by 6 bases and J by 1 base, with 13 bases left in between. The V gene's germline CDR1 is LNHDA and CDR2 SQIVND (reference sequence). This CDR3 is built from 14 residues. DNA for the CDR3: TGTGCCAGTAGCCCGGGACTTTCATCCTACGAGCAGTACTTC. As protein: CASSPGLSSYEQYF.

This clonotype was counted ten times or more. CDR3 in DNA: TGCGCCAGCAGCTTGATGGGAAGCGGGACCTACAATGAGCAGTTCTTC. Its translation: CASSLMGSGTYNEQFF. The chain joins TRBV5-1 to TRBJ2-1; 7 bases map to TRBD2. Germline lookup yields CDR1 SGHRS and CDR2 YFSETQ. Trimming removed 1 base from V and 2 bases from J; junction bases left unmatched: 6. This CDR3 is 16 amino acids long.

This clonotype was seen ten or more times. The V and J genes are TRBV7-9 and TRBJ1-4; 7 bases line up with TRBD1. The ends lost 4 bases at V and 5 bases at J; junction bases unmatched: 10. CDR1 SEHNR and CDR2 FQNEAQ come from the germline V gene (reference sequence). The CDR3 has 16 amino acids. The chain's CDR3 is CASSSGGGQSNEKLFF. The CDR3 region has the DNA TGTGCCAGCAGCTCCGGGGGGGGACAGTCGAATGAAAAACTGTTTTTT.

In its sample, this clonotype was seen once. The chain has TRBV29-1 and TRBJ2-1; 11 bases fit TRBD2. The CDR3 consists of 15 residues. The J segment lost 6 bases and the V segment lost 6 bases, leaving 10 bases of the junction unmatched. From germline, CDR1 is SQVTM and CDR2 ANQGSEA. CDR3 sequence reads: CSVPKLAGVRNEQFF. The CDR3 nucleotides are TGCAGCGTGCCCAAACTAGCGGGAGTCCGCAATGAGCAGTTCTTC.

This clonotype was seen ten or more times. The CDR3 DNA follows: TGCGCCAGCAGCCAAGATCAAGGTTACGAGCAGTACTTC. It specifies CASSQDQGYEQYF. The chain uses TRBV4-3 and TRBJ2-7; no clear D gene. The CDR3 has 13 residues. Germline V gene sequence: CDR1 LGHNA, CDR2 YSLEER. Between the trimmed V and J ends, which lost 0 bases and 4 bases, there was a span of 7 bases.

This clonotype was recorded at least ten times. The chain recombines TRBV2 with TRBJ2-1; 11 bases are a match to TRBD2. The CDR3 extends over 15 amino acids. The V gene end was trimmed by 4 bases and the J gene end by 4 bases; junction bases not matched to a gene: 3. Germline V gene lookup returns CDR1 SNHLY and CDR2 FYNNEI. The CDR3 DNA reads TGTGCCAGCAGTGGGGGACTAGCGGAGTACAATGAGCAGTTCTTC. Protein product: CASSGGLAEYNEQFF.

This clonotype was seen repeatedly, ten times or more. This chain uses TRBV28 with TRBJ1-6; no clear D gene. V lost 5 bases and J lost 10, with 6 bases in between. CDR3 length: 11 amino acids. Germline CDR1 MDHEN, CDR2 SYDVKM. Here the CDR3 DNA reads TGTGCCAGCAGTCGGGCATCACCCCTCCACTTT. This sequence encodes CASSRASPLHF.

This clonotype was seen many times. The chain uses TRBV7-9 and TRBJ2-5; 12 bases line up with TRBD2. From germline, CDR1 is SEHNR and CDR2 FQNEAQ (reference sequence). J gave up 4 bases and V 5 bases, and 5 bases lay outside the gene matches. The CDR3 is 15 residues long. The CDR3 region has the DNA TGTGCCAGCAGCCCTAGCGGGAGGGCCGTAGAGACCCAGTACTTC. Translation gives CASSPSGRAVETQYF. Full variable domain (rest looked up from reference TRBV7-9 and TRBJ2-5): DTGVSQNPRHKITKRGQNVTFRCDPISEHNRLYWYRQTLGQGPEFLTYFQNEAQLEKSRLLSDRFSAERPKGSFSTLEIQRTEQGDSAMYLCASSPSGRAVETQYFGPGTRLLVL.

This clonotype was recorded many times. This chain connects TRBV9 to TRBJ2-1; D ambiguous. V lost 2 bases, J lost 3 bases, and 18 bases lay in between. The CDR3 consists of 17 residues. The V gene's germline CDR1 is SGDLS and CDR2 YYNGEE. Here the CDR3 DNA reads TGTGCCAGCAGCGTTAGCCCTCAGGAGCAAAACTACAATGAGCAGTTCTTC. Encoded protein: CASSVSPQEQNYNEQFF.

This clonotype was detected ten times or more. The chain carries TRBV5-5 and TRBJ1-2; TRBD1 is a possible D gene (6 bases). The CDR3 spans 15 residues. Between the trimmed V and J ends, which lost 0 bases and 7 bases, there was a span of 16 bases. CDR1 SGHKS and CDR2 YYEKEE come from the germline V gene (reference sequence). In DNA, the CDR3 is TGTGCCAGCAGCTTGGATTCGGGGGCGCGTCTTGGCTACACCTTC. Its translation: CASSLDSGARLGYTF.

In the case of this clonotype: A single base separates this from a much larger clone, so it may be a read error. The J gene is TRBJ2-3, the V gene TRBV6-6, with D possibly matching TRBD2 (6 bases). The CDR3 runs 15 residues. The germline CDR1 and CDR2 sequences are MNHNY and SVGAGI (reference sequence). Written as DNA, the CDR3 is TGTGCCAGCGGTTACGGGGGTACTCTCACAGATACGCAGTATTTT. Translation gives CASGYGGTLTDTQYF.

The genes are TRBV6-6 and TRBJ1-1, with TRBD1 identical over 7 bases. This CDR3 spans 14 amino acids. The V segment lost 5 bases and the J segment 3 bases; nucleotides outside the gene matches: 6. The V gene's germline CDR1 is MNHNY and CDR2 SVGAGI (reference sequence). The CDR3 loop reads CASSVRQGYTEAFF. In DNA form, the CDR3 reads TGTGCCAGCAGTGTGCGACAGGGATACACTGAAGCTTTCTTT.

This clonotype was recorded many times. The rearrangement uses TRBV5-5 and TRBJ2-1, with D possibly TRBD2 on 5 matching bases. The CDR3 sequence is 16 residues long. Germline loops: CDR1 SGHKS, CDR2 YYEKEE (reference sequence). V lost 3 bases to trimming and J lost 3 bases, with 16 bases between them. The CDR3 sequence: CASSYVARVHYNEQFF. The CDR3 region has the DNA TGTGCCAGCAGCTACGTAGCGCGGGTACACTACAATGAGCAGTTCTTC.

This clonotype has ten or more counts. The genes are TRBV7-2 and TRBJ1-1; D might be TRBD1 (6 bases). Trimming stripped 0 bases from V and 7 bases from J, with 18 bases between. The germline V gene encodes CDR1 SGHTA and CDR2 FQGNSA. CDR3 length equals 16 residues. CDR3 DNA: TGTGCCAGCAGCTTAGCGATCGGGGGCGGGGGGGGTGAAGCTTTCTTT. Encoded protein: CASSLAIGGGGGEAFF.

As for this clonotype: This is likely an artifact of a read error, given a far larger clone one base away. The chain joins TRBV28 to TRBJ2-7; 7 nucleotides match TRBD2. J lost 7 bases, V lost 4 bases, and 16 bases had no gene match. Germline V gene lookup returns CDR1 MDHEN and CDR2 SYDVKM. The CDR3 runs 16 residues. In DNA, the CDR3 is TGTGCCAGCAGTTCCTCGGCTAGCGGAGCCTACAATGAGCAGTACTTC. It yields the protein CASSSSASGAYNEQYF.

This clonotype was found many times. The chain employs TRBV30 and TRBJ1-4; D unclear. The CDR3 is made up of 13 amino acids. Germline V CDR1 and CDR2: GTSNPN, SVGIG (reference sequence). With 4 bases removed from V and 4 bases from J, the gap between germline ends came to 10 bases. Here the CDR3 DNA reads TGTGCCTGGACCCGGGAAGATAATGAAAAACTGTTTTTT. It encodes CAWTREDNEKLFF. Variable domain in full (rest from reference TRBV30 and TRBJ1-4): SQTIHQWPATLVQPVGSPLSLECTVEGTSNPNLYWYRQAAGRGLQLLFYSVGIGQISSEVPQNLSASRPQDRQFILSSKKLLLSDSGFYLCAWTREDNEKLFFGSGTQLSVL.

This clonotype was recorded many times. This chain uses TRBV3-1 with TRBJ2-4, with D perhaps assigned TRBD1 or TRBD2 (5 bases each). V was shortened by 5 bases and J by 7 bases, with 15 bases between the two germline ends. Germline V gene data show CDR1 as LGHDT and CDR2 as YNNKEL (reference sequence). The length of the CDR3 is 14 residues. CDR3 DNA sequence: TGTGCCAGCAGCTACCGGGACCTAAAGAACATTCAGTACTTC. Residues: CASSYRDLKNIQYF.

This clonotype was found many times. This sequence joins TRBV10-3 and TRBJ2-1, with TRBD2 identical over 11 bases. CDR1 is ENHRY and CDR2 is SYGVKD in the germline V gene. The length of the CDR3 is 16 residues. The trim removed 0 bases at V and 8 bases at J, leaving 6 bases unmatched. CDR3: CAISESLAGGGDEQFF. The DNA of the CDR3 is TGTGCCATCAGTGAGTCGCTAGCGGGAGGCGGGGATGAGCAGTTCTTC.

The table lists this clonotype with many counts. V gene TRBV28 combines with J gene TRBJ2-7, with 7 bases aligning to TRBD2. V dropped 5 bases and J dropped 3; count of bases not matched to a gene: 16. The CDR3 spans 17 residues. Germline V gives CDR1 MDHEN, CDR2 SYDVKM. CDR3 amino acids: CASSTGASGVVFYEQYF. For the CDR3, the DNA is TGTGCCAGCAGTACCGGGGCTAGCGGAGTGGTATTCTACGAGCAGTACTTC.

This clonotype was seen repeatedly, ten times or more. This chain joins TRBV7-9 and TRBJ1-4; 8 bases match TRBD1. Germline CDR1 is SEHNR and CDR2 is FQNEAQ (reference sequence). Losses at the gene ends were 5 bases for V and 7 bases for J; bases not matched to a gene: 6. The CDR3 has 14 residues. CDR3 in amino acids: CASSRQGLSEKLFF. As DNA, the CDR3 is TGTGCCAGCAGCCGACAGGGGCTAAGTGAAAAACTGTTTTTT.